This is a list of T cell receptor beta chains from one sample in a study of chemoradiotherapy in HPV16-positive cancers. Only in-frame clones appear in the TCRdb table, and some are missing; sequencing was by immunoSEQ multiplex PCR. The data contain roughly 39,000 clones, approximately 73% of them seen just once; the ten biggest clones take up around 5.2%. The specimen comprised blood, sampled from a patient who underwent chemoradiotherapy. These receptors were obtained from a human donor with HPV-associated anogenital cancer. The CDR3 runs from the conserved cysteine through the conserved F or W. A D gene is named only where the DNA matches it firmly. The size field is filled for only some rows; it gives once, few, many or a size class.

-	TRBV6-4	TRBJ1-1	-	14	CASRSGLTNTEAFF	TGTGCCAGCAGATCGGGACTTACGAACACTGAAGCTTTCTTT
TRBD1	TRBV27	TRBJ2-7	-	14	CASSGWTGSYEQYF	TGTGCCAGCAGTGGATGGACAGGGAGCTACGAGCAGTACTTC
-	TRBV7-2	TRBJ1-3	-	15	CASSPRQGLGNTIYF	TGTGCCAGCAGCCCGAGGCAGGGGTTAGGAAACACCATATATTTT
TRBD1	TRBV7-9	TRBJ2-3	-	15	CASSRDRVGTDTQYF	TGTGCCAGCAGCAGAGACAGGGTAGGGACAGATACGCAGTATTTT
TRBD2	TRBV29-1	TRBJ2-7	-	14	CSAVEGEGTYEQYF	TGCAGCGCCGTCGAAGGGGAGGGCACCTACGAGCAGTACTTC
-	TRBV7-2	TRBJ1-2	-	13	CASSSDGVYGYTF	TGTGCCAGCAGCTCGGACGGGGTCTATGGCTACACCTTC
-	TRBV5-6	TRBJ1-1	once	15	CASSWGSGGGTEAFF	TGTGCCAGCAGCTGGGGTTCGGGGGGCGGCACTGAAGCTTTCTTT
TRBD1	TRBV6-6	TRBJ2-7	-	13	CASSGTGVYEQYF	TGTGCCAGCAGTGGGACAGGGGTTTACGAGCAGTACTTC
TRBD2	TRBV12-5	TRBJ2-1	-	18	CASGFIGGLAGFYNEQFF	TGTGCTAGTGGCTTTATTGGGGGACTAGCGGGCTTCTACAATGAGCAGTTCTTC
-	TRBV5-1	TRBJ1-1	-	13	CASSLEGGTEAFF	TGCGCCAGCAGCTTGGAAGGAGGCACTGAAGCTTTCTTT
TRBD2	TRBV9	TRBJ2-1	-	14	CASSVVPSGNEQFF	TGTGCCAGCAGCGTAGTTCCTAGCGGGAATGAGCAGTTCTTC
-	TRBV7-2	TRBJ2-2	-	15	CASSLFSHGGGELFF	TGTGCCAGCAGCTTATTTAGTCACGGCGGCGGGGAGCTGTTTTTT
-	TRBV5-1	TRBJ1-4	once	14	CASSLPVGNEKLFF	TGCGCCAGCAGCTTGCCGGTAGGAAATGAAAAACTGTTTTTT
-	TRBV18	TRBJ1-6	few	12	CASSPDNSPLHF	TGTGCCAGCTCACCCGATAATTCACCCCTCCACTTT
-	TRBV7-9	TRBJ1-1	-	13	CASSLEGNTEAFF	TGTGCCAGCAGCTTAGAGGGTAACACTGAAGCTTTCTTT
TRBD1	TRBV7-2	TRBJ1-3	-	16	CASSLARTGGINTIYF	TGTGCCAGCAGCTTAGCGCGAACAGGGGGCATAAACACCATATATTTT
-	TRBV9	TRBJ1-2	-	12	CASSGESYGYTF	TGTGCCAGCAGCGGGGAGAGCTATGGCTACACCTTC
-	TRBV30	TRBJ2-5	-	13	CAWSVRGRETQYF	TGTGCCTGGAGTGTGAGGGGCCGAGAGACCCAGTACTTC
-	TRBV9	TRBJ2-6	few	15	CASSVPSSGANVLTF	TGTGCCAGCAGCGTACCGAGCTCTGGGGCCAACGTCCTGACTTTC
TRBD1	TRBV5-1	TRBJ2-1	-	16	CASSLVGTGVRNEQFF	TGCGCCAGCAGCTTGGTCGGGACAGGGGTTAGGAATGAGCAGTTCTTC
-	TRBV6-5	TRBJ2-3	-	15	CASSYSEWSTDTQYF	TGTGCCAGCAGTTACTCGGAATGGAGCACAGATACGCAGTATTTT
-	TRBV29-1	TRBJ2-5	-	13	CSVEAGSQETQYF	TGCAGCGTTGAGGCCGGCAGCCAAGAGACCCAGTACTTC
-	TRBV27	TRBJ2-1	-	14	CASSLQTVYNEQFF	TGTGCCAGCAGTTTGCAGACAGTCTACAATGAGCAGTTCTTC
-	TRBV10-3	TRBJ2-7	-	13	CAISPLDSYEQYF	TGTGCCATCAGTCCGCTGGACTCCTACGAGCAGTACTTC
-	TRBV6-5	TRBJ2-7	-	13	CASSSPGFNEQYF	TGTGCCAGCAGTTCGCCAGGGTTCAACGAGCAGTACTTC
-	TRBV2	TRBJ2-1	few	16	CASSPTGQGLRGEQFF	TGTGCCAGCAGCCCGACCGGACAGGGACTAAGGGGCGAGCAGTTCTTC
-	TRBV11-2	TRBJ1-2	few	13	CASSSELNGGYTF	TGTGCCAGCAGCTCCGAGTTGAACGGGGGCTACACCTTC
-	TRBV5-1	TRBJ1-4	-	15	CASSLIGRTNEKLFF	TGCGCCAGCAGCTTGATAGGGAGGACTAATGAAAAACTGTTTTTT
TRBD1	TRBV7-2	TRBJ1-4	-	15	CASSLGDRRNEKLFF	TGTGCCAGCAGCCTTGGGGACAGGAGGAATGAAAAACTGTTTTTT
TRBD1	TRBV6-5	TRBJ1-6	once	15	CASSYRTGTDSPLHF	TGTGCCAGCAGTTACAGGACAGGGACGGATTCACCCCTCCACTTT
TRBD1	TRBV13	TRBJ2-3	-	14	CASSLEGGADTQYF	TGTGCCAGCAGCTTAGAAGGGGGCGCAGATACGCAGTATTTT
-	TRBV11-3	TRBJ1-2	-	14	CASSLDRLGSGYTF	TGTGCCAGCAGCTTGGACCGCTTGGGTTCTGGCTACACCTTC
TRBD1	TRBV2	TRBJ2-1	-	14	CASTFLDRGNEQFF	TGTGCCAGCACCTTCCTGGACAGGGGCAATGAGCAGTTCTTC
-	TRBV9	TRBJ1-5	few	15	CASSKGAGGNQPQHF	TGTGCCAGCAGCAAAGGGGCAGGGGGCAATCAGCCCCAGCATTTT
-	TRBV5-1	TRBJ2-7	-	16	CASSLGWGGTDYEQYF	TGCGCCAGCAGCTTGGGCTGGGGAGGCACAGATTACGAGCAGTACTTC
TRBD1	TRBV6-5	TRBJ2-7	-	15	CASSLGTGRIGEQYF	TGTGCCAGCAGCCTAGGGACAGGGAGGATCGGGGAGCAGTACTTC
-	TRBV5-1	TRBJ2-7	-	14	CASSLVPANHEQYF	TGCGCCAGCAGCTTGGTCCCGGCAAACCACGAGCAGTACTTC
-	TRBV2	TRBJ2-1	-	15	CASSEEAGKYNEQFF	TGTGCCAGCAGTGAAGAGGCAGGGAAATACAATGAGCAGTTCTTC
-	TRBV7-2	TRBJ2-1	-	13	CASSQGRGSGQFF	TGTGCCAGCAGCCAGGGGCGGGGCTCTGGGCAGTTCTTC
TRBD2	TRBV29-1	TRBJ2-1	-	14	CSVTSGGPYNEQFF	TGCAGCGTTACTAGCGGGGGACCCTACAATGAGCAGTTCTTC
-	TRBV7-9	TRBJ1-3	-	14	CASSLAQVRNTIYF	TGTGCCAGCAGCTTAGCTCAGGTCAGAAACACCATATATTTT
-	TRBV10-1	TRBJ2-7	-	16	CASRDDEGQNSYEQYF	TGCGCCAGCAGGGATGACGAGGGACAAAACTCCTACGAGCAGTACTTC
-	TRBV5-4	TRBJ2-1	-	13	CASSPTVNNEQFF	TGTGCCAGCAGCCCGACAGTCAACAATGAGCAGTTCTTC
TRBD1	TRBV6-1	TRBJ1-2	few	13	CASSGGQGNGYTF	TGTGCCAGCAGTGGGGGACAGGGAAATGGCTACACCTTC
-	TRBV19	TRBJ1-4	-	14	CASSISETNEKLFF	TGTGCCAGTAGTATATCGGAGACTAATGAAAAACTGTTTTTT
-	TRBV7-6	TRBJ1-4	once	17	CASSLRGLGATNEKLFF	TGTGCCAGCAGCTTAAGGGGTCTAGGAGCAACTAATGAAAAACTGTTTTTT
-	TRBV2	TRBJ2-1	-	14	CASSELRSYNEQFF	TGTGCCAGCAGTGAGTTGAGATCCTACAATGAGCAGTTCTTC
-	TRBV19	TRBJ1-2	-	15	CASSRTAGTYYGYTF	TGTGCCAGTAGTAGAACAGCCGGGACATACTATGGCTACACCTTC
TRBD2	TRBV6-6	TRBJ2-7	-	15	CASSGGGAGGYEQYF	TGTGCCAGCAGTGGGGGGGGCGCGGGAGGATACGAGCAGTACTTC
TRBD1	TRBV18	TRBJ1-2	-	14	CASSSDRGSYGYTF	TGTGCCAGCTCATCTGACAGGGGAAGCTATGGCTACACCTTC
-	TRBV5-5	TRBJ2-7	-	14	CASRNPPFSYEQYF	TGTGCCAGCAGAAACCCACCTTTCTCCTACGAGCAGTACTTC
TRBD2	TRBV7-2	TRBJ2-1	-	18	CASSLAPGTSGVYNEQFF	TGTGCCAGCAGCTTAGCGCCCGGGACTAGCGGGGTCTACAATGAGCAGTTCTTC
-	TRBV29-1	TRBJ1-2	-	14	CSVKGGQTLYGYTF	TGCAGCGTTAAGGGAGGACAGACTCTCTATGGCTACACCTTC
-	TRBV11-2	TRBJ2-7	-	17	CASSLLAGGANSYEQYF	TGTGCCAGCAGCTTATTGGCCGGGGGAGCGAATTCCTACGAGCAGTACTTC
-	TRBV19	TRBJ1-1	few	13	CASSIMGGTEAFF	TGTGCCAGTAGTATAATGGGGGGGACTGAAGCTTTCTTT
TRBD1	TRBV5-4	TRBJ2-2	-	18	CASSRPGTGGSNTGELFF	TGTGCCAGCAGCCGACCCGGGACAGGGGGCTCGAACACCGGGGAGCTGTTTTTT
-	TRBV6-1	TRBJ1-5	-	13	CASRDNPNQPQHF	TGTGCCAGCAGAGATAACCCTAATCAGCCCCAGCATTTT